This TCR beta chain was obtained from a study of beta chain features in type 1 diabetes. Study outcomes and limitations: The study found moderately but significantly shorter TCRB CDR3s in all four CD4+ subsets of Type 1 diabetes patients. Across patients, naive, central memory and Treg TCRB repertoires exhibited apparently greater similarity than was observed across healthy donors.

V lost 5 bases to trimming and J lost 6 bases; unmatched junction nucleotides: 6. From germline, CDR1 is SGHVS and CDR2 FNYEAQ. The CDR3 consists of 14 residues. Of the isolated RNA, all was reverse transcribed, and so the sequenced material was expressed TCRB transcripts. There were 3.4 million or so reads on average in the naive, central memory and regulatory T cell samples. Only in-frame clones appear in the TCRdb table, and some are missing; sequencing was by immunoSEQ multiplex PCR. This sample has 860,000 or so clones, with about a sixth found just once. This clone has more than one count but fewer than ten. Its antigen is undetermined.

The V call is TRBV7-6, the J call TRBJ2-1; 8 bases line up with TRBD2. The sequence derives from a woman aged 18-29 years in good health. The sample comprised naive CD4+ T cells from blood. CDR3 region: CASSVSGTLNEQFF. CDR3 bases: TGTGCCAGCAGCGTTAGCGGGACCCTCAATGAGCAGTTCTTC.